One sample yielded the 6 T cell receptor beta chains listed below, sequenced in a study of cytomegalovirus exposure and HLA in healthy donors. In the PCR, 60 Vbeta and 13 Jbeta primers were used. This table comes from immunoSEQ multiplex PCR, and its TCRdb copy is limited to in-frame clones, with some not included. This listing includes 130,000 or so clones. The material sequenced was PBMCs. Receptors originate from a woman younger than 35 in good health and CMV-seronegative.

The J gene is TRBJ2-3, the V gene TRBV29-1; 7 nucleotides agree with TRBD2. The germline V gene encodes CDR1 SQVTM and CDR2 ANQGSEA. Trimming cost V 5 bases and J 3 bases; bases outside gene matches: 8. The CDR3 length is 14 residues. Written as DNA, the CDR3 is TGCAGCGTTAGTCCGCGGGAGTTGACAGATACGCAGTATTTT. It is translated as CSVSPRELTDTQYF.

J is TRBJ1-1 and V is TRBV29-1; perhaps TRBD1 as D (5 bases). From germline, CDR1 is SQVTM and CDR2 ANQGSEA. Trimming stripped 3 bases from V and 6 bases from J, with 11 bases between. There are 12 residues in the CDR3. CDR3 residues: CSVDPDSAEAFF. The CDR3 coding sequence is TGCAGCGTTGATCCCGACAGTGCTGAAGCTTTCTTT.

The chain is built from TRBV4-2 and TRBJ1-1, with 8 positions matching TRBD1. V lost 1 base to trimming and J lost 3 bases; unmatched junction nucleotides: 4. The CDR3 is 15 residues long. CDR1 and CDR2 (germline): LGHNA, YNFKEQ. The CDR3 DNA reads as TGTGCCAGCAGCCAAGGCGACAGGGGCTACACTGAAGCTTTCTTT. It yields the protein CASSQGDRGYTEAFF.

The chain links TRBV6-5 to TRBJ1-5; the D gene is possibly TRBD1 (5 bases). Looked up from germline, CDR1 is MNHEY and CDR2 is SVGAGI. V dropped 6 bases and J dropped 0 bases, with 9 bases sitting between them. The CDR3 covers 14 residues. This CDR3 is CASSPDSSNQPQHF. Here the CDR3 DNA reads TGTGCCAGCAGCCCCGACAGTAGCAATCAGCCCCAGCATTTT.

CDR3 nucleotide sequence: TGTGCCAGCAGTACCGACACGAACACCGGGGAGCTGTTTTTT. Residues: CASSTDTNTGELFF. This chain uses TRBV2 with TRBJ2-2, with unresolved D. This CDR3 comprises 14 residues. The V gene lost 5 bases and the J gene lost 0 bases, with 7 bases spanning the gap. The V gene's germline CDR1 is SNHLY and CDR2 FYNNEI.

V gene TRBV25-1 combines with J gene TRBJ2-3; 8 nucleotides match TRBD2. V was clipped by 0 bases and J by 4 bases; unmatched bases: 3. Germline CDR1 and CDR2: MGHDK and SYGVNS. The CDR3 is made up of 15 amino acids. This chain's CDR3 is CASSEYGRGSDTQYF. CDR3 sequence (DNA): TGTGCCAGCAGTGAATACGGGAGGGGTTCAGATACGCAGTATTTT.